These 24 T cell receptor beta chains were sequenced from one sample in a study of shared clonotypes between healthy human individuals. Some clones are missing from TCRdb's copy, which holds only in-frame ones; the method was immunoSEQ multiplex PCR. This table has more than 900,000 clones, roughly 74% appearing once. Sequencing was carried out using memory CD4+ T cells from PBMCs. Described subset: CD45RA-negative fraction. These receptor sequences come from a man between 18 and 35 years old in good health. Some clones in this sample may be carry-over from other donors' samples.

The DNA of the CDR3 is TGTGCCAGCAGCGTTGCAGGGGACTATGGAAACACCATATATTTT. Amino acids: CASSVAGDYGNTIYF. The chain recombines TRBV9 with TRBJ1-3; a possible D gene is TRBD1 (6 bases). Germline V gene lookup returns CDR1 SGDLS and CDR2 YYNGEE. V gave up 2 bases and J gave up 3 bases, with 12 bases separating them. The CDR3 is made up of 15 amino acids.

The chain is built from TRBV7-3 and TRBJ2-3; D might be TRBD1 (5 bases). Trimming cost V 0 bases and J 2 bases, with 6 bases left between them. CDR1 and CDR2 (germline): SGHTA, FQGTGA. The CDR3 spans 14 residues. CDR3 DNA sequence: TGTGCCAGCAGCTTAACGGGGCACACAGATACGCAGTATTTT. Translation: CASSLTGHTDTQYF.

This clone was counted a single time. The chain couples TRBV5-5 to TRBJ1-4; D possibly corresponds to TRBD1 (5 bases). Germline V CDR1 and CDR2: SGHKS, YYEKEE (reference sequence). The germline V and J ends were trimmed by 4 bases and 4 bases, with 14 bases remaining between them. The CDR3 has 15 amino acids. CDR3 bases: TGTGCCAGCAGCGACCTGCGGGACCTTAATGAAAAACTGTTTTTT. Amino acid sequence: CASSDLRDLNEKLFF.

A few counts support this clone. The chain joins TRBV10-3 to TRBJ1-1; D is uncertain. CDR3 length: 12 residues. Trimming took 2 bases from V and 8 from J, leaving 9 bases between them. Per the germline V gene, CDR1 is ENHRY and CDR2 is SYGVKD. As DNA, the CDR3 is TGTGCCATCAGTGAGACCCACTCCGAAGCTTTCTTT. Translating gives CAISETHSEAFF.

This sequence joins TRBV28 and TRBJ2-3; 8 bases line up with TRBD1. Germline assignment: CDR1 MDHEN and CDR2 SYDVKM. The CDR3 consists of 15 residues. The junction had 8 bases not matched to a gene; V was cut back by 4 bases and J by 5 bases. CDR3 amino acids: CASSSDRVKVDTQYF. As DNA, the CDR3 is TGTGCCAGCAGTTCGGACAGGGTGAAGGTAGATACGCAGTATTTT. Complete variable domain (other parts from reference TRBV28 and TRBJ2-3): DVKVTQSSRYLVKRTGEKVFLECVQDMDHENMFWYRQDPGLGLRLIYFSYDVKMKEKGDIPEGYSVSREKKERFSLILESASTNQTSMYLCASSSDRVKVDTQYFGPGTRLTVL.

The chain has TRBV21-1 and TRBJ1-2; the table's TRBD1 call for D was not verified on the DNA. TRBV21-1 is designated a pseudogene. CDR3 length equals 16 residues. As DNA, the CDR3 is TGTGCCAGCAGCAAAGTTGTGACAGGGTTAGACTATGGCTACACCTTC. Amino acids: CASSKVVTGLDYGYTF.

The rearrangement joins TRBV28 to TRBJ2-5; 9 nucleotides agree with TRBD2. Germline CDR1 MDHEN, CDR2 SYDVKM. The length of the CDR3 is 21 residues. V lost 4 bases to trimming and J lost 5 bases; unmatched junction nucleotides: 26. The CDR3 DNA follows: TGTGCCAGCAGTTCCCAACCCGGCAAAAAAGCGGGAGGCCCTATGTTGGAGACCCAGTACTTC. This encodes CASSSQPGKKAGGPMLETQYF.

The CDR3 DNA reads as TGTGCCAGCAGCCCGGGACTCCAAAGTCCGTACTTC. Protein sequence: CASSPGLQSPYF. The V and J genes are TRBV11-2 and TRBJ2-7, with a weak D call TRBD2 (6 bases). Between the trimmed V and J ends, which lost 5 bases and 12 bases, there was a span of 17 bases. This CDR3 region has 12 residues. Germline CDR1 SGHAT, CDR2 FQNNGV.

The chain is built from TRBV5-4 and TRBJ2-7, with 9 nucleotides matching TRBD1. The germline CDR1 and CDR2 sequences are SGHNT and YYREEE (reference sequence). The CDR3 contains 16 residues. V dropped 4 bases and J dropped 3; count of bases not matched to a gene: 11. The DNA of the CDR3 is TGTGCCAGCAGCCCCAAAACCGGGACAGGGATCTACGAGCAGTACTTC. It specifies CASSPKTGTGIYEQYF.

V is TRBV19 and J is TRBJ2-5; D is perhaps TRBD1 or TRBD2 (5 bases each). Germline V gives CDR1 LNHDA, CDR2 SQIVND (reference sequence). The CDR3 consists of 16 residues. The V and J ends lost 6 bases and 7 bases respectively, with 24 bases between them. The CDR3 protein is CASSLWQGEGSRTQYF. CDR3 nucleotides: TGTGCCAGTAGCCTTTGGCAGGGAGAGGGTTCCCGGACCCAGTACTTC. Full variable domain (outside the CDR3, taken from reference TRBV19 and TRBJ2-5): DGGITQSPKYLFRKEGQNVTLSCEQNLNHDAMYWYRQDPGQGLRLIYYSQIVNDFQKGDIAEGYSVSREKKESFPLTVTSAQKNPTAFYLCASSLWQGEGSRTQYFGPGTRLLVL.

CDR3 DNA sequence: TGTGCCAGTAGTATCTCTTGGGGTGGCTACACCTTC. Residues: CASSISWGGYTF. The V call is TRBV19, the J call TRBJ1-2, with no clear D. V lost 3 bases, J lost 7 bases, and 9 bases lay in between. Germline V gives CDR1 LNHDA, CDR2 SQIVND (reference sequence). There are 12 residues in the CDR3.

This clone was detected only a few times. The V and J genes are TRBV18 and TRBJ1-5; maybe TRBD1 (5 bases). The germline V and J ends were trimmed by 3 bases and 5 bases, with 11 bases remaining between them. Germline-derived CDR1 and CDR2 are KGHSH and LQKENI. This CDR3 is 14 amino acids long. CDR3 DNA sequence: TGTGCCAGCTCACCCGGGACCATAGATCAGCCCCAGCATTTT. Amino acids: CASSPGTIDQPQHF.

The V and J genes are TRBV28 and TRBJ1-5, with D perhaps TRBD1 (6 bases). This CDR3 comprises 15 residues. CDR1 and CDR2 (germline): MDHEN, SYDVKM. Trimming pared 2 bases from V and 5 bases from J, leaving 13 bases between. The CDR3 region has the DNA TGTGCCAGCAGTTTAGCCAGGGGCCCCTATCAGCCCCAGCATTTT. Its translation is CASSLARGPYQPQHF. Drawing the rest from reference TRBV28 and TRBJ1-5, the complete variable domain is DVKVTQSSRYLVKRTGEKVFLECVQDMDHENMFWYRQDPGLGLRLIYFSYDVKMKEKGDIPEGYSVSREKKERFSLILESASTNQTSMYLCASSLARGPYQPQHFGDGTRLSIL.

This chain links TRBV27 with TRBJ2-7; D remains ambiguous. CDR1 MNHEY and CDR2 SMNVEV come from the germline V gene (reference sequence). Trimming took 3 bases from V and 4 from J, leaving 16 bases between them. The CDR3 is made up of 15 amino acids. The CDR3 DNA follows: TGTGCCAGCAGTTTTATCGGCAGGCACTCGTACGAGCAGTACTTC. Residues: CASSFIGRHSYEQYF.

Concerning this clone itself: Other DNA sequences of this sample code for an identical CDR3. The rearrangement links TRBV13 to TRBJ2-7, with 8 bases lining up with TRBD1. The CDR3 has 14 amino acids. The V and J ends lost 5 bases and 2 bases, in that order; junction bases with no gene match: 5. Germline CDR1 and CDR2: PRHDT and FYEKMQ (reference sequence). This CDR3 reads CASSPTGGTYEQYF. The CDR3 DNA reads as TGTGCCAGCAGCCCAACAGGGGGAACCTACGAGCAGTACTTC.

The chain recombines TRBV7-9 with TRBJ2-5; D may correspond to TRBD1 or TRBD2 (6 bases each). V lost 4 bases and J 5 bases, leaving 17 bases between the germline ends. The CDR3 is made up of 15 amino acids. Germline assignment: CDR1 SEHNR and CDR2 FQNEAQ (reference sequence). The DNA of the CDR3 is TGTGCCAGCAGCTCCCGGGGGCCTAGCAGGGAGACCCAGTACTTC. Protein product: CASSSRGPSRETQYF. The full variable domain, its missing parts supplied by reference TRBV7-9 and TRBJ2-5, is DTGVSQNPRHKITKRGQNVTFRCDPISEHNRLYWYRQTLGQGPEFLTYFQNEAQLEKSRLLSDRFSAERPKGSFSTLEIQRTEQGDSAMYLCASSSRGPSRETQYFGPGTRLLVL.

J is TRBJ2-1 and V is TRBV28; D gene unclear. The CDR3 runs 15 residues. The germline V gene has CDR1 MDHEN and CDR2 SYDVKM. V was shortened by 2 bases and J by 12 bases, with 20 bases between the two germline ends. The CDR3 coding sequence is TGTGCCAGCAGTTTAAATAGGCCTTCCCGAAGGCGGCAGTTCTTC. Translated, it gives CASSLNRPSRRRQFF. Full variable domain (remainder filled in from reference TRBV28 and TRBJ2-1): DVKVTQSSRYLVKRTGEKVFLECVQDMDHENMFWYRQDPGLGLRLIYFSYDVKMKEKGDIPEGYSVSREKKERFSLILESASTNQTSMYLCASSLNRPSRRRQFFGPGTRLTVL.

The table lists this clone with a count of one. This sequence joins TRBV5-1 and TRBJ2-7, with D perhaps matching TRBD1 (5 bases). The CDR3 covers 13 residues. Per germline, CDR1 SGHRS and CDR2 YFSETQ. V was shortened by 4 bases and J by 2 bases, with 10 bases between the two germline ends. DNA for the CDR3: TGCGCCAGCAGCGGGGCAGCTACCTACGAGCAGTACTTC. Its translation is CASSGAATYEQYF.

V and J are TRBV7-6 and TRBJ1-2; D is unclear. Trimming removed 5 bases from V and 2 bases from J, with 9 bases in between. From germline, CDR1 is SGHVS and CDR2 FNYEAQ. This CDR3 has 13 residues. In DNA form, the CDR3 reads TGTGCCAGCAGCCTTGACTACAACTATGGCTACACCTTC. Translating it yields CASSLDYNYGYTF.

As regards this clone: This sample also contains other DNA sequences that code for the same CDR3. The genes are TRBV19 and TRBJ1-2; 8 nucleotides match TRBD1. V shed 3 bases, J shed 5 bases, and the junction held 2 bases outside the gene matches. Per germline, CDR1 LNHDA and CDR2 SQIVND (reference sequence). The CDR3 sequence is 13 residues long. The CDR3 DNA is TGTGCCAGTAGTATTGGACAGGGATATGGCTACACCTTC. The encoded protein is CASSIGQGYGYTF.

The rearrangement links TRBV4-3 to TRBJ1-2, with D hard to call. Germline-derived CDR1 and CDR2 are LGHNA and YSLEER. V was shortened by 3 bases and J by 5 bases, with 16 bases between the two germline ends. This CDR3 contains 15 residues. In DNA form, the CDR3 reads TGCGCCAGCAGCCAGGCCGTCCTCGGTGGGTATGGCTACACCTTC. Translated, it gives CASSQAVLGGYGYTF.

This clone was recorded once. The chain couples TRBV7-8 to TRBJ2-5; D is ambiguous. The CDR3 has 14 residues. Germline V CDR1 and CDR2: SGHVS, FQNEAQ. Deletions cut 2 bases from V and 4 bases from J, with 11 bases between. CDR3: CASSLFGSVETQYF. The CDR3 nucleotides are TGTGCCAGCAGCTTATTCGGGTCGGTAGAGACCCAGTACTTC.

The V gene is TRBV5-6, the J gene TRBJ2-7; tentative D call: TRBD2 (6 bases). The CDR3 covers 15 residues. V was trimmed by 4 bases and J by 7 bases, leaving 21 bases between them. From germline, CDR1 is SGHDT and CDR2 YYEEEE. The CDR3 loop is CASSGGLLLYREQYF. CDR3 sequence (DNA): TGTGCCAGCAGCGGGGGACTCCTACTCTATCGGGAGCAGTACTTC.

The CDR3 DNA reads TGTGCCAGCAGCTACGACAGGACCCGGTACAATGAGCAGTTCTTC. Amino acid sequence: CASSYDRTRYNEQFF. The chain links TRBV11-1 to TRBJ2-1; D may be TRBD1 (6 bases). Trimming left V 4 bases short and J 4 bases short, with 14 bases between. The CDR3 is 15 amino acids. Germline loops: CDR1 SGHAT, CDR2 FQDESV (reference sequence).